This T cell receptor (beta chain) was documented in a study of shared clonotypes between healthy human individuals. Profiled with immunoSEQ multiplex PCR; TCRdb holds only in-frame clones, not every one. The sample gives millions of clones, more than 80% of which show up once; over 0.12% is in the top ten. Turning to this clone: Its antigen is unknown.

The CDR3 length is 15 residues. The germline V gene encodes CDR1 LNHDA and CDR2 SQIVND (reference sequence). The V and J ends lost 3 bases and 10 bases, in that order; junction bases with no gene match: 9. Notes on the study in general: Rarefaction gave evidence that sorted-subset sequencing remained incomplete despite large depth.

This clonotype was obtained from a man younger than 30 in good health. J is TRBJ1-4 and V is TRBV19, with TRBD1 matching over 9 bases. The sequenced sample consisted of naive CD4+ T cells sorted from blood. Subset defined: CD45RA+ positively selected. For the CDR3, the DNA is TGTGCCAGTAGTATCGGGACAGGGCATGACGGAAAACTGTTTTTT. Protein sequence: CASSIGTGHDGKLFF.